One sample yielded the 25 T cell receptor beta chains listed below, sequenced in a study of patients and donors after allogeneic stem cell transplantation. One entry per CDR3 protein, called by TCRdb with MiXCR from the RT-PCR reads. The sample records approximately 410,000 distinct CDR3 sequences, 16% being singletons. Material: blood, either unsorted or a sorted T cell fraction (not recorded which). The receptors derive from a human donor who was either an allogeneic HSCT recipient or a stem cell or donor lymphocyte infusion donor (not recorded which). It is not recorded whose cells these are; they may come from a transplant donor.

This clonotype was counted ten times or more. The rearrangement uses TRBV12-3 or TRBV12-4 and TRBJ2-7; D may match TRBD1 or TRBD2 (5 bases each). CDR3 length: 14 amino acids. V was clipped by 1 base and J by 4 bases, with 11 bases between them. The CDR3 region is CASSLDDSGYEQYF. As DNA, the CDR3 is TGTGCCAGCAGTTTAGACGACAGCGGATACGAGCAGTACTTC.

This clonotype appeared a few times. The chain uses TRBV24-1 and TRBJ1-2, with a weak D call TRBD1 (5 bases). The V end lost 4 bases, the J end lost 3 bases, and 8 bases lay between the germline ends. The CDR3 is 13 amino acids. Germline assignment: CDR1 KGHDR and CDR2 SFDVKD. Written as DNA, the CDR3 is TGTGCCACCAGTGAGACAGCTTACTATGGCTACACCTTC. It translates to CATSETAYYGYTF.

This clonotype was counted only a few times. This chain links TRBV20-1 with TRBJ1-3, with D perhaps matching TRBD1 (5 bases). The germline V gene has CDR1 DFQATT and CDR2 SNEGSKA (reference sequence). Trimming removed 5 bases at V and 2 bases at J, with 10 bases between. The CDR3 is 13 amino acids. CDR3: CSAPRVAGNTIYF. CDR3 nucleotides: TGCAGTGCTCCCAGGGTAGCTGGAAACACCATATATTTT.

This clonotype was counted between two and nine times. V usage is TRBV6-5 and J usage is TRBJ2-1, with D maybe TRBD2 (5 bases). V shed 0 bases and J shed 3 bases, with 15 bases lying between them. The CDR3 spans 17 residues. Germline values: CDR1 MNHEY, CDR2 SVGAGI. CDR3 sequence (DNA): TGTGCCAGCAGTTACTCCAATCGAGGGATGGGCTACAATGAGCAGTTCTTC. It codes for CASSYSNRGMGYNEQFF.

The chain employs TRBV6-2 or TRBV6-3 and TRBJ1-2; 9 nucleotides agree with TRBD1. Germline V gene data show CDR1 as MNHEY and CDR2 as SVGEGT. The CDR3 has 13 amino acids. The trim removed 5 bases at V and 6 bases at J, leaving 4 bases unmatched. CDR3 nucleotides: TGTGCCAGCAGTGGGACAGGGTCCAATGGCTACACCTTC. This codes for CASSGTGSNGYTF.

This clonotype was seen only once. The rearrangement joins TRBV12-3 or TRBV12-4 to TRBJ2-7; 8 bases agree with TRBD1. This CDR3 region has 15 residues. V shed 6 bases and J 5 bases; nucleotides not matched to a gene: 12. In DNA form, the CDR3 reads TGTGCCAGCAGACCTTCAGGGGGCGCGATCCACGAGCAGTACTTC. This translates into CASRPSGGAIHEQYF.

The chain uses TRBV29-1 and TRBJ2-1; 7 nucleotides line up with TRBD1. Germline CDR1 is SQVTM and CDR2 is ANQGSEA. There are 11 residues in the CDR3. The CDR3 region is CRTLQGWEQFF. The CDR3 DNA sequence: TGCAGGACCCTACAGGGGTGGGAGCAGTTCTTC.

This sequence joins TRBV5-1 and TRBJ2-7; no reliable D call. Germline V gives CDR1 SGHRS, CDR2 YFSETQ. The V gene lost 4 bases and the J gene lost 5 bases, with 16 bases spanning the gap. CDR3 length: 14 residues. Here the CDR3 reads CASSVGWGFNEQYF. The DNA for the CDR3 is TGCGCCAGCAGCGTTGGTTGGGGTTTCAACGAGCAGTACTTC.

The J gene is TRBJ1-2, the V gene TRBV20-1; the D gene is possibly TRBD1 (6 bases). Per germline, CDR1 DFQATT and CDR2 SNEGSKA (reference sequence). Trimming removed 0 bases at V and 4 bases at J, with 9 bases between. The CDR3 extends over 13 amino acids. CDR3 residues: CSARDRGSYGYTF. DNA for the CDR3: TGCAGTGCTAGAGACAGGGGAAGCTATGGCTACACCTTC.

The chain recombines TRBV2 with TRBJ2-7, with D perhaps TRBD1 (5 bases). Trimming pared 3 bases from V and 1 base from J, leaving 10 bases between. The CDR3 sequence is 14 residues long. Germline values: CDR1 SNHLY, CDR2 FYNNEI. This chain's CDR3 is CASSDTGPSYEQYF. In DNA, the CDR3 is TGTGCCAGCAGTGACACAGGCCCGTCCTACGAGCAGTACTTC.

This clonotype was observed a few times. The rearrangement links TRBV27 to TRBJ2-6; no reliable D call. The CDR3 is 15 residues long. Between the trimmed V and J ends, which lost 3 bases and 0 bases, there was a span of 6 bases. Germline V CDR1 and CDR2: MNHEY, SMNVEV (reference sequence). The CDR3 DNA reads TGTGCCAGCAGTTTTAGAAGCTCTGGGGCCAACGTCCTGACTTTC. This encodes CASSFRSSGANVLTF.

In its sample, this clonotype was seen a few times. The V call is TRBV20-1, the J call TRBJ2-2, with TRBD2 matching over 7 bases. From germline, CDR1 is DFQATT and CDR2 SNEGSKA (reference sequence). Unmatched junction bases numbered 5, after V lost 6 bases and J lost 1 base. The CDR3 is 14 residues long. The CDR3 DNA is TGCAGTGCCTTCCAGCGGGGGAACACCGGGGAGCTGTTTTTT. Its protein is CSAFQRGNTGELFF.

The chain carries TRBV7-8 and TRBJ2-7; 9 bases match TRBD1. Trimming cost V 5 bases and J 5 bases; bases outside gene matches: 7. The germline gives CDR1 SGHVS, CDR2 FQNEAQ. This CDR3 is built from 14 residues. CDR3 nucleotide sequence: TGTGCCAGCAGCGACCGGGACAGGGTCAACGAGCAGTACTTC. Encoded protein: CASSDRDRVNEQYF. Full variable domain (missing parts from reference TRBV7-8 and TRBJ2-7): GAGVSQSPRYKVAKRGQDVALRCDPISGHVSLFWYQQALGQGPEFLTYFQNEAQLDKSGLPSDRFFAERPEGSVSTLKIQRTQQEDSAVYLCASSDRDRVNEQYFGPGTRLTVT.

V and J are TRBV4-2 and TRBJ2-7; TRBD2 matches 7 bases. V trimming: 4 bases; J trimming: 0 bases; junction bases outside the gene matches: 9. CDR3 length: 16 amino acids. The germline gives CDR1 LGHNA, CDR2 YNFKEQ. CDR3 nucleotides: TGTGCCAGCAGCCGGGATAGCGGGCCCAGCTCCTACGAGCAGTACTTC. Protein: CASSRDSGPSSYEQYF.

The chain links TRBV30 to TRBJ2-1; 15 bases fit TRBD2. Germline CDR1 reads GTSNPN; CDR2 reads SVGIG (reference sequence). This CDR3 region has 15 residues. Trimming removed 3 bases from V and 7 bases from J; junction bases left unmatched: 4. CDR3 loop: CAWSPGLAGGNEQFF. Written as DNA, the CDR3 is TGTGCCTGGAGCCCCGGACTAGCGGGGGGGAATGAGCAGTTCTTC.

The CDR3 region is CASSLVGGTLYEQYF. The CDR3 nucleotides read TGTGCCAGCAGCTTAGTCGGGGGCACATTATACGAGCAGTACTTC. V and J are TRBV11-2 and TRBJ2-7, with D perhaps assigned TRBD1 or TRBD2 (6 bases each). CDR3 size: 15 residues. V was pared by 1 base and J by 4 bases, with 14 bases between. The V gene's germline CDR1 is SGHAT and CDR2 FQNNGV.

This clonotype was seen a few times. This chain uses TRBV7-2 with TRBJ1-1, with D perhaps matching TRBD1 (6 bases). The V end lost 4 bases, the J end lost 0 bases, and 15 bases lay between the germline ends. Germline lookup yields CDR1 SGHTA and CDR2 FQGNSA. The CDR3 is 16 amino acids. The CDR3 reads CASSSKGHRVNTEAFF. The CDR3 DNA sequence: TGTGCCAGCAGCTCAAAAGGCCACAGGGTGAACACTGAAGCTTTCTTT.

There are many counts of this clonotype. The V and J genes are TRBV12-3 or TRBV12-4 and TRBJ2-3; TRBD2 matches at 8 bases. Unmatched junction bases numbered 7, after V lost 8 bases and J lost 3 bases. The CDR3 is 14 residues long. The CDR3: CASAGREGTDTQYF. The CDR3 nucleotides read TGTGCCAGCGCCGGGAGGGAGGGAACAGATACGCAGTATTTT.

The gene calls are TRBV6-5 and TRBJ1-2; D is ambiguous. The CDR3 consists of 14 residues. V lost 0 bases and J lost 1, with 6 bases in between. CDR1 and CDR2 (germline): MNHEY, SVGAGI. DNA of the CDR3: TGTGCCAGCAGTTACTCGCGCAGTAACTATGGCTACACCTTC. Its translation is CASSYSRSNYGYTF.

The J gene is TRBJ2-7, the V gene TRBV27; 16 nucleotides agree with TRBD2. J was trimmed by 1 base and V by 1 base; bases with no gene match: 4. Germline V gene sequence: CDR1 MNHEY, CDR2 SMNVEV (reference sequence). CDR3 size: 18 residues. The CDR3 region is CASSLYRGLAGGSYEQYF. The CDR3 DNA reads as TGTGCCAGCAGTTTATATAGGGGACTAGCGGGAGGGTCCTACGAGCAGTACTTC.

This clonotype has at least ten counts. The chain couples TRBV12-3 or TRBV12-4 to TRBJ1-6; D not resolved. The V end was cut by 7 bases, the J end by 8 bases, with 18 bases between. The CDR3 extends over 15 amino acids. The chain's CDR3 is CASTPSVSAHSPLHF. CDR3 bases: TGTGCCAGCACCCCCTCCGTTTCCGCACATTCACCCCTCCACTTT.

This clonotype appeared a few times. J is TRBJ2-7 and V is TRBV18, with 11 bases identical to TRBD1. This CDR3 is 14 amino acids long. V trimming: 4 bases; J trimming: 6 bases; junction bases outside the gene matches: 5. Germline V gene data show CDR1 as KGHSH and CDR2 as LQKENI. The CDR3 DNA follows: TGTGCCAGCTCACTGGACAGGGGGCCTGGCGAGCAGTACTTC. The encoded protein is CASSLDRGPGEQYF.

Details on this clonotype: Compared with germline, one end of the junction differs, possibly owing to a read error. This chain connects TRBV7-7 to TRBJ2-2; D possibly corresponds to TRBD2 (6 bases). The CDR3 covers 14 residues. Per germline, CDR1 SSHAT and CDR2 FNYEAQ (reference sequence). In DNA, the CDR3 is TGTGCTAGCAGCTGGGACTGGAATACCGGGGAGCTGTTTTTT. Protein product: CASSWDWNTGELFF.

The rearrangement joins TRBV6-1 to TRBJ2-2; tentative D call: TRBD1 (6 bases). Germline V CDR1 and CDR2: MNHNS, SASEGT. The CDR3 extends over 13 amino acids. Trimming cost V 9 bases and J 1 base, with 9 bases left between them. The CDR3 sequence: CASKTGNTGELFF. The CDR3 region has the DNA TGTGCCAGTAAGACAGGGAACACCGGGGAGCTGTTTTTT.

This chain connects TRBV27 to TRBJ1-5; 7 bases line up with TRBD1. V shed 5 bases, J shed 3 bases, and the junction held 7 bases outside the gene matches. The length of the CDR3 is 15 residues. Looked up from germline, CDR1 is MNHEY and CDR2 is SMNVEV (reference sequence). The chain's CDR3 is CASSGMGTVNQPQHF. The CDR3 nucleotides are TGTGCCAGCAGTGGGATGGGGACAGTCAATCAGCCCCAGCATTTT.